This T cell receptor (beta chain) stems from a study of OX40 agonist ivuxolimab in advanced cancers. As for the study in general: Dose-escalation patients had hepatocellular carcinoma, melanoma, renal cell or head and neck cancer. Partial responses, seen in three patients, involved one hepatocellular carcinoma and two cutaneous melanomas. Past anti-PD-1, anti-PD-L1 or anti-CTLA-4 therapy was accepted, and 30% to 50% had received some.

Concerning this clone itself: What it binds is unknown.

Clones were read by immunoSEQ multiplex PCR, and TCRdb kept only the in-frame ones, dropping some. The profile shows 55,000 to 90,000 clones, more than 80% of them singletons. V was cut by 5 bases and J by 0 bases, with 12 bases left in between. CDR1 and CDR2 from the germline V gene are SGHVS and FQNEAQ. The CDR3 contains 15 residues. Study findings and constraints: Both blood CD4+ and CD8+ T cells showed clonal growth by week 6 at 0.1 to 3.0 mg/kg.

This clonotype originated in an adult with an advanced solid tumor such as melanoma, head and neck, liver or kidney cancer. This sample comprised CD4+ or CD8+ T cells sorted from blood, obtained in a trial of the OX40 agonist ivuxolimab. The chain recombines TRBV7-8 with TRBJ2-3, with unresolved D. CDR3 nucleotides: TGTGCCAGCAGCCGAGAAGACACAAGCACAGATACGCAGTATTTT. Protein sequence: CASSREDTSTDTQYF.